These 13 T cell receptor beta chains were sequenced from one sample in a study of T cell responses to AZD1222 COVID-19 vaccine. This table comes from immunoSEQ multiplex PCR, and its TCRdb copy is limited to in-frame clones, with some not included. Of approximately 50,000 clones in the sample, around 80% were seen once. The source material was peripheral blood, sampled 28 days after the second AZD1222 dose. Receptor source: an adult who received the AZD1222 COVID-19 vaccine.

V usage is TRBV7-2 and J usage is TRBJ2-7; TRBD1 matches at 7 bases. This CDR3 is built from 14 residues. Germline assignment: CDR1 SGHTA and CDR2 FQGNSA. Trimming took 4 bases from V and 2 from J; bases not matched to a gene: 5. In DNA, the CDR3 is TGTGCCAGCAGCTACCAGACAGGGACCTACGAGCAGTACTTC. As protein: CASSYQTGTYEQYF.

This clone was counted a single time. This chain links TRBV6-2 or TRBV6-3 with TRBJ2-3; no clear D gene. CDR1 MNHEY and CDR2 SVGEGT come from the germline V gene. This CDR3 is built from 13 residues. Trimming took off 2 bases at V and 4 bases at J, with 7 bases between the two ends. CDR3 nucleotides: TGTGCCAGCAGTTACATCCAGGCAGATACGCAGTATTTT. Translation gives CASSYIQADTQYF.

The chain couples TRBV9 to TRBJ2-3; D call uncertain. Deletions cut 3 bases from V and 2 bases from J, with 10 bases between. The length of the CDR3 is 14 residues. Germline values: CDR1 SGDLS, CDR2 YYNGEE. CDR3 in amino acids: CASSGSGLTDTQYF. The CDR3 DNA follows: TGTGCCAGCAGCGGGTCGGGTCTCACAGATACGCAGTATTTT.

The rearrangement uses TRBV5-4 and TRBJ2-3; 9 nucleotides align to TRBD2. The trim removed 1 base at V and 4 bases at J, leaving 4 bases unmatched. Germline loops: CDR1 SGHNT, CDR2 YYREEE (reference sequence). The CDR3 extends over 15 amino acids. The CDR3 DNA sequence: TGTGCCAGCAGCTTGACTAGCGGGTTTCCAGATACGCAGTATTTT. Translated: CASSLTSGFPDTQYF.

The chain couples TRBV5-1 to TRBJ2-1, with D possibly matching TRBD1 (6 bases). CDR1 SGHRS and CDR2 YFSETQ come from the germline V gene. With 0 bases removed from V and 3 bases from J, the gap between germline ends came to 16 bases. The CDR3 sequence is 17 residues long. DNA for the CDR3: TGCGCCAGCAGCTTGGCCCAGGGGTCTCTAAACTACAATGAGCAGTTCTTC. Encoded protein: CASSLAQGSLNYNEQFF.

The chain carries TRBV11-2 and TRBJ2-5; D might be TRBD2 (5 bases). Germline CDR1 is SGHAT and CDR2 is FQNNGV. CDR3 length: 14 residues. Trimming removed 1 base at V and 3 bases at J, with 9 bases between. The CDR3 loop reads CASSLGGQKETQYF. The CDR3 bases are TGTGCCAGCAGCTTAGGAGGGCAGAAAGAGACCCAGTACTTC. Drawing the rest from reference TRBV11-2 and TRBJ2-5, the complete variable domain is EAGVAQSPRYKIIEKRQSVAFWCNPISGHATLYWYQQILGQGPKLLIQFQNNGVVDDSQLPKDRFSAERLKGVDSTLKIQPAKLEDSAVYLCASSLGGQKETQYFGPGTRLLVL.

The V gene is TRBV30, the J gene TRBJ1-2; weak D call: TRBD1 (6 bases). Germline V lookup: CDR1 GTSNPN, CDR2 SVGIG (reference sequence). V lost 4 bases and J 7 bases, leaving 16 bases between the germline ends. The CDR3 sequence is 13 residues long. The DNA of the CDR3 is TGTGCCTGGACACCTCTGGGGGCTACTGGCTACACCTTC. It encodes CAWTPLGATGYTF.

V gene TRBV5-6 combines with J gene TRBJ2-2, with no clear D. V lost 5 bases, J lost 4 bases, and 15 bases lay in between. CDR3 length equals 15 residues. Germline V lookup: CDR1 SGHDT, CDR2 YYEEEE. CDR3: CASSPWSMRTGELFF. The CDR3 coding sequence is TGTGCCAGCAGTCCCTGGAGCATGCGCACCGGGGAGCTGTTTTTT.

The chain recombines TRBV21-1 with TRBJ1-1; the D segment call TRBD1 is taken from the table without a DNA check. TRBV21-1 is shown as a pseudogene. This CDR3 has 15 residues. This chain's CDR3 is CASRKRDPGGDEAFF. CDR3 in DNA: TGTGCCAGCAGAAAAAGGGATCCAGGGGGCGATGAAGCTTTCTTT.

This clone was counted only a few times. The V gene is TRBV20-1, the J gene TRBJ2-7; D remains ambiguous. Germline loops: CDR1 DFQATT, CDR2 SNEGSKA (reference sequence). Deletions cut 0 bases from V and 3 bases from J, with 3 bases between. The CDR3 sequence is 11 residues long. CDR3 sequence reads: CSARDDYEQYV. CDR3 coding DNA: TGCAGTGCTAGAGATGACTACGAGCAGTACGTC.

The chain joins TRBV2 to TRBJ1-6; no definite D call. Germline V lookup: CDR1 SNHLY, CDR2 FYNNEI. Trimming left V 6 bases short and J 8 bases short, with 11 bases between. The CDR3 contains 13 residues. CDR3 sequence reads: CASRIGLDSPLHF. DNA of the CDR3: TGTGCCAGCAGAATAGGGTTGGATTCACCCCTCCACTTT.

The chain joins TRBV5-1 to TRBJ2-3, with D possibly matching TRBD1 (6 bases). Germline CDR1 is SGHRS and CDR2 is YFSETQ. The CDR3 runs 15 residues. V was trimmed by 4 bases and J by 3 bases, leaving 15 bases between them. As DNA, the CDR3 is TGCGCCAGCAGCCCAGGGGTATTCGGTACAGATACGCAGTATTTT. Amino acids: CASSPGVFGTDTQYF.

The CDR3 spells CASMGGFGYGYTF. CDR3 DNA sequence: TGTGCCAGCATGGGGGGCTTTGGCTATGGCTACACCTTC. This rearrangement joins TRBV6-5 to TRBJ1-2; tentatively, D is TRBD1 (6 bases). The length of the CDR3 is 13 residues. Trimming removed 7 bases from V and 4 bases from J, with 13 bases in between. CDR1 and CDR2 from the germline V gene are MNHEY and SVGAGI.